This TCR beta chain emerged from a study of blood T cells in healthy people across ages. Trimming removed 4 bases at V and 1 base at J, with 18 bases between. The CDR3 loop spans 16 amino acids. Germline V lookup: CDR1 SGHRS, CDR2 YFSETQ. Turning to this clonotype: Its matching antigen is unknown.

Study-level findings and limits: Long-lived and aged donors differed, with more naive CD4+ cells and higher diversity in the long-lived. Strong correlation existed between TCR beta diversity and naive T cell percentage.

In terms of origin and age, donors were healthy Caucasian individuals from Russia aged roughly 6 to 95. Per-sample yields of isolated PBMCs were at least 6.5 million. A sample-barcoded 5' primer and a J-beta primer mix were used in a second PCR of about 7 to 12 cycles. TCRdb itself ran the 5' RACE reads through MiXCR, one entry per CDR3 protein. The profile shows fewer than 950,000 distinct CDR3 sequences, about 36% of them singletons. The chain joins TRBV5-1 to TRBJ2-7; D may be TRBD1 (6 bases). Sequencing input: blood. The clonotype comes from a young man in good health. CDR3 residues: CASSGDRSGSSYEQYF. CDR3 nucleotides: TGCGCCAGCAGCGGAGACAGGTCGGGGTCTTCCTACGAGCAGTACTTC.